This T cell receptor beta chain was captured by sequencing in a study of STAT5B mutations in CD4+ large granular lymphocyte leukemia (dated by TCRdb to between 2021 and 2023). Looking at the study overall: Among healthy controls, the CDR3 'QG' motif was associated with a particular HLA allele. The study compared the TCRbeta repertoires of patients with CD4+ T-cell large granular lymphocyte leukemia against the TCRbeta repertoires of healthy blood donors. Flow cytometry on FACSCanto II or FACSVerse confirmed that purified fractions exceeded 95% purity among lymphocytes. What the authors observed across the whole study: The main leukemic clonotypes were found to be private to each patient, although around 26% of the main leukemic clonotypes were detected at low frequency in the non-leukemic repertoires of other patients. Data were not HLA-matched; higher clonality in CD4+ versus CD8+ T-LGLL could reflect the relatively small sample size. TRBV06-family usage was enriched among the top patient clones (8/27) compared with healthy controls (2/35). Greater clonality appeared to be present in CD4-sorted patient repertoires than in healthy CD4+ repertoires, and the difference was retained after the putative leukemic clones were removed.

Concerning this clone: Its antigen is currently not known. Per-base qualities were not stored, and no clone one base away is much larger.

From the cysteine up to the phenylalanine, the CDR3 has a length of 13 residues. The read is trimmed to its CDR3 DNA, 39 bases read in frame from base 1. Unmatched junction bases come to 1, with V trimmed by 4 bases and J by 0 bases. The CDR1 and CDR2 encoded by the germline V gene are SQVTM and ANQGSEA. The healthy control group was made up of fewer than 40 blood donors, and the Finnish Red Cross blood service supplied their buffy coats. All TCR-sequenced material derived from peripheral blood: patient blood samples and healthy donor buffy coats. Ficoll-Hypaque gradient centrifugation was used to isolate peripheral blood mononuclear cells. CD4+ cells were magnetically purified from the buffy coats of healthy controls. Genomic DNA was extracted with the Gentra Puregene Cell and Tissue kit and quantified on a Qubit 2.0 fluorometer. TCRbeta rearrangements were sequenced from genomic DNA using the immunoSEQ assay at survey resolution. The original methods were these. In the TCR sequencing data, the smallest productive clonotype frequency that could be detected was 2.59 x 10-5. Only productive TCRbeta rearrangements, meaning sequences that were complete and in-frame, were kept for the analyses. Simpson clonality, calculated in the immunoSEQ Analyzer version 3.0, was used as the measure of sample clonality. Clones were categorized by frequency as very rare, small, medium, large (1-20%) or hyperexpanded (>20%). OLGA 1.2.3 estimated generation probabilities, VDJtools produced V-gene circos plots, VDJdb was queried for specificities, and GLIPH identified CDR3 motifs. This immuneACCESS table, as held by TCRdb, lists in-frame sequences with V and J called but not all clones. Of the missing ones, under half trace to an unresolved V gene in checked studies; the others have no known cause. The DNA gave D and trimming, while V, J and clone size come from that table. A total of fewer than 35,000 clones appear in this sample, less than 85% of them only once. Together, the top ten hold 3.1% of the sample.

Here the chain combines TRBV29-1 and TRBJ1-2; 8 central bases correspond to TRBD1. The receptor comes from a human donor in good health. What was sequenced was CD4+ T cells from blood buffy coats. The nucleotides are TGCAGCGTTGGGACAGGGTCTAACTATGGCTACACCTTC. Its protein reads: CSVGTGSNYGYTF.